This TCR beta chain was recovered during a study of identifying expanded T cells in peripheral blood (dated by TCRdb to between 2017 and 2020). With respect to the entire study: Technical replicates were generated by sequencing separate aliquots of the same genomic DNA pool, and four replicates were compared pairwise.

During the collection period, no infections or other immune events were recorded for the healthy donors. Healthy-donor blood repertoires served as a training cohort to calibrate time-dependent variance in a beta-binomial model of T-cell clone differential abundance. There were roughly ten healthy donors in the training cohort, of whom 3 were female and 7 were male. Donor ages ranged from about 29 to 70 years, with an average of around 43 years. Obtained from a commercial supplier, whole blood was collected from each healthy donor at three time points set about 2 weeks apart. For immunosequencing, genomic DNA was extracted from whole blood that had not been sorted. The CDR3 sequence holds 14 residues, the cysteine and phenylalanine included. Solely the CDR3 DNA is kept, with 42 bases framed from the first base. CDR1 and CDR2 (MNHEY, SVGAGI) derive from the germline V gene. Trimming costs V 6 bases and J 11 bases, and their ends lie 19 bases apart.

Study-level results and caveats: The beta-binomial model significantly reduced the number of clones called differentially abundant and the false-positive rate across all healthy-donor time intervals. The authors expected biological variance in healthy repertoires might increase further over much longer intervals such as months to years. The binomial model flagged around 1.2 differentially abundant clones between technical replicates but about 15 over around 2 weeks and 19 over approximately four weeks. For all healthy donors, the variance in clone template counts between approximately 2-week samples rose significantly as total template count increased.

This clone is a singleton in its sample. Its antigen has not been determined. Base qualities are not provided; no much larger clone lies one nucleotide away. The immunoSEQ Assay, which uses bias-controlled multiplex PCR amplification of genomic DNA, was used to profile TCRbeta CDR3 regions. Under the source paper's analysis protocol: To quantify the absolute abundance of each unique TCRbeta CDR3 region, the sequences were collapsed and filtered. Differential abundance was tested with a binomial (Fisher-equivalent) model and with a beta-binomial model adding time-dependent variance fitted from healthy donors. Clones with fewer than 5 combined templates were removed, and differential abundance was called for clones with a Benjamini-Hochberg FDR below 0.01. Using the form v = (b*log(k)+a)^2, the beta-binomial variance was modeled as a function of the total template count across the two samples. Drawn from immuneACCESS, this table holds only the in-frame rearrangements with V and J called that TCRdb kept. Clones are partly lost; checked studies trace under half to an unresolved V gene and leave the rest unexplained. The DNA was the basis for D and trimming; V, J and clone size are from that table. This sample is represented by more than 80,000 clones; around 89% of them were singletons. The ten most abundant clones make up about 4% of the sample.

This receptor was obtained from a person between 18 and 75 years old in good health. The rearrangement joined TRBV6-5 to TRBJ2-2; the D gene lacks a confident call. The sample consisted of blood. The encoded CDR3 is CASRSQGRLSELFF. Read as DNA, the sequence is TGTGCCAGCAGGTCCCAAGGTCGCTTGAGCGAGCTGTTTTTT.